The 12 T cell receptor beta chains reported below all come from one sample, sequenced in a study of blood T cell repertoires in COVID-19. Using immunoSEQ multiplex PCR, the repertoire was profiled, and TCRdb retains in-frame clones only, with some absent. Of approximately 90,000 clones listed, 65% to 80% were seen once; the top ten hold about 10%. Sequencing was performed on peripheral blood. The origin of the receptors is a man between 65 and 79 years old with acute or convalescent COVID-19.

The J gene is TRBJ2-1, the V gene TRBV7-9; TRBD1 matches at 10 bases. Germline V gene lookup returns CDR1 SEHNR and CDR2 FQNEAQ (reference sequence). J was trimmed by 5 bases and V by 7 bases; bases with no gene match: 5. The CDR3 is 14 amino acids. In DNA, the CDR3 is TGTGCCAGCACGACAGGGGGCAATGACAATGAGCAGTTCTTC. Protein product: CASTTGGNDNEQFF.

This clone was counted a few times. The chain combines TRBV6-1 with TRBJ1-3; D unclear. Germline loops: CDR1 MNHNS, CDR2 SASEGT. The ends were cut back, 3 bases at V and 2 bases at J, with 11 bases in the middle. This CDR3 has 15 amino acids. In nucleotides, the CDR3 is TGTGCCAGCAGTGATTGGGGAGGAGCTGGAAACACCATATATTTT. Translation: CASSDWGGAGNTIYF.

The chain recombines TRBV3-1 (or the pseudogene TRBV3-2) with TRBJ2-4, with a tentative D call TRBD2 (6 bases). Germline loops: CDR1 LGHDT, CDR2 YNNKEL (reference sequence). V lost 5 bases and J lost 8, with 13 bases in between. The CDR3 extends over 13 amino acids. The CDR3 spells CASSLSRGDIQYF. The DNA of the CDR3 is TGTGCCAGCAGCTTGTCCCGCGGGGACATTCAGTACTTC.

The chain combines TRBV9 with TRBJ2-1, with 8 bases fitting TRBD2. This CDR3 spans 16 amino acids. CDR1 SGDLS and CDR2 YYNGEE come from the germline V gene. Unmatched junction bases numbered 6, after V lost 3 bases and J lost 1 base. CDR3 amino acids: CASSATGTRSYNEQFF. Here the CDR3 DNA reads TGTGCCAGCAGCGCCACCGGGACTAGATCCTACAATGAGCAGTTCTTC.

CDR3 protein: CASSEYRGGGYTF. DNA of the CDR3: TGTGCCAGCAGTGAATACAGGGGCGGAGGCTACACCTTC. The chain joins TRBV25-1 to TRBJ1-2, with a tentative D call TRBD1 (6 bases). Trimming removed 0 bases from V and 8 bases from J, with 10 bases in between. The germline V gene has CDR1 MGHDK and CDR2 SYGVNS. The length of the CDR3 is 13 residues.

This rearrangement joins TRBV7-9 to TRBJ2-1, with TRBD2 matching over 10 bases. There are 17 residues in the CDR3. With V trimmed by 1 base and J by 2 bases, 5 bases remained unmatched. Germline V CDR1 and CDR2: SEHNR, FQNEAQ (reference sequence). CDR3 amino acids: CASSLEAGGFPYNEQFF. Here the CDR3 DNA reads TGTGCCAGCAGCTTAGAAGCGGGGGGGTTCCCCTACAATGAGCAGTTCTTC.

The chain couples TRBV5-1 to TRBJ1-2; tentative D call: TRBD1 (6 bases). The CDR3 runs 15 residues. V was cut by 4 bases and J by 3 bases, with 16 bases left in between. Per the germline V gene, CDR1 is SGHRS and CDR2 is YFSETQ. CDR3 coding DNA: TGCGCCAGCAGCCCCCGGCCACAGGGTGACTATGGCTACACCTTC. It yields the protein CASSPRPQGDYGYTF.

This clone was seen only a few times. The chain employs TRBV23-1 and TRBJ2-7; no clear D. TRBV23-1 carries the ORF label, with uncertain function. This CDR3 is built from 14 residues. Trimming took 3 bases from V and 0 from J, leaving 9 bases between them. The CDR3 DNA follows: TGCGCCAGCAGTCATGGGCAGGTCTCCTACGAGCAGTACGTC. Encoded protein: CASSHGQVSYEQYV.

The chain recombines TRBV2 with TRBJ2-5; possibly TRBD2 for D (5 bases). Per the germline V gene, CDR1 is SNHLY and CDR2 is FYNNEI. The CDR3 has 16 residues. The V end was cut by 4 bases, the J end by 4 bases, with 19 bases between. The CDR3 DNA reads TGTGCCAGCAGTGCATTTCCTAGCATGGCAAGAGAGACCCAGTACTTC. Translated, it gives CASSAFPSMARETQYF. Full variable domain (outside the CDR3, taken from reference TRBV2 and TRBJ2-5): EPEVTQTPSHQVTQMGQEVILRCVPISNHLYFYWYRQILGQKVEFLVSFYNNEISEKSEIFDDQFSVERPDGSNFTLKIRSTKLEDSAMYFCASSAFPSMARETQYFGPGTRLLVL.

The chain combines TRBV5-6 with TRBJ1-2, with 8 bases identical to TRBD1. The CDR3 loop spans 15 amino acids. V lost 0 bases and J lost 3; bases outside the gene matches: 4. Looked up from germline, CDR1 is SGHDT and CDR2 is YYEEEE. This CDR3 reads CASSLVPGGDYGYTF. Here the CDR3 DNA reads TGTGCCAGCAGCTTGGTACCAGGGGGCGACTATGGCTACACCTTC. The full variable domain, completed using reference TRBV5-6 and TRBJ1-2, is DAGVTQSPTHLIKTRGQQVTLRCSPKSGHDTVSWYQQALGQGPQFIFQYYEEEERQRGNFPDRFSGHQFPNYSSELNVNALLLGDSALYLCASSLVPGGDYGYTFGSGTRLTVV.

This clone is a singleton in its sample. The chain uses TRBV19 and TRBJ2-6; TRBD1 is a possible D gene (6 bases). Germline-derived CDR1 and CDR2 are LNHDA and SQIVND (reference sequence). The CDR3 runs to 17 residues. Trimming pared 2 bases from V and 1 base from J, leaving 12 bases between. CDR3 protein: CASSIQGSTSGANVLTF. In nucleotides, the CDR3 is TGTGCCAGTAGTATACAGGGGAGCACTTCTGGGGCCAACGTCCTGACTTTC. Full variable domain (outside the CDR3, taken from reference TRBV19 and TRBJ2-6): DGGITQSPKYLFRKEGQNVTLSCEQNLNHDAMYWYRQDPGQGLRLIYYSQIVNDFQKGDIAEGYSVSREKKESFPLTVTSAQKNPTAFYLCASSIQGSTSGANVLTFGAGSRLTVL.

The chain is built from TRBV12-5 and TRBJ2-7, with 8 bases aligning to TRBD2. CDR1 and CDR2 (germline): LGHNT, FRNRAP. V gave up 11 bases and J gave up 4 bases; unmatched junction bases: 13. There are 14 residues in the CDR3. The CDR3 DNA follows: TGTGCTGGATCTTCGACTAGCGAAAGGTACGAGCAGTACTTC. This encodes CAGSSTSERYEQYF.